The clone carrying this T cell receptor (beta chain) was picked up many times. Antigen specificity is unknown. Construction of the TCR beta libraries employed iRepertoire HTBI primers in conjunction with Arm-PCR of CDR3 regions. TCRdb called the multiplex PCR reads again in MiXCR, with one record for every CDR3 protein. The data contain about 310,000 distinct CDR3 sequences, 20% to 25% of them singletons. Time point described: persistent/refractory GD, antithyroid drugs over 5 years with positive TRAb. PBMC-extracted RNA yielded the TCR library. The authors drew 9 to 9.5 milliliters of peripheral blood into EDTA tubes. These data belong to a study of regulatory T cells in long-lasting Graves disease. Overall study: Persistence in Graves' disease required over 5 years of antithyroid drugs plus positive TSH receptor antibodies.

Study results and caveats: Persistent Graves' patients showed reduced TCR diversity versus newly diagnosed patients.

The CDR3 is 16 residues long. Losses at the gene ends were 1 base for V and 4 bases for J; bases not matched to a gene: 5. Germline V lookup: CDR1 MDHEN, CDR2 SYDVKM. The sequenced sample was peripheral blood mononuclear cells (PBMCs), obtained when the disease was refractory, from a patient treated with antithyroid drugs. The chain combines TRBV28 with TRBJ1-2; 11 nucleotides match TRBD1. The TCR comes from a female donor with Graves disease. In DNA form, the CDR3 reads TGTGCCAGCAGTTTATCTTCCGGGACAGGGGGCTATGGCTACACCTTC. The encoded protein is CASSLSSGTGGYGYTF.